Listed below are T cell receptor beta chains from one sample, sequenced in a study of human T cells and chemical hapten exposure. One entry per CDR3 protein results from TCRdb running MiXCR on the RACE reads. The sample has around 150,000 distinct CDR3 sequences; 25% to 30% are singletons. The input for sequencing was whole blood, taken in connection with sensitization to the hapten diphenylcyclopropenone (DPC). These receptors were collected from a woman aged 18 to 35 with alopecia areata. Some clones in this sample may be carry-over from other donors' samples. Both conserved end residues are trimmed from each CDR3.

V gene	J gene	CDR3 protein
TRBV27	TRBJ2-3	ASSWGSSTDTQY
TRBV6-5	TRBJ1-1	ASTMTGRGTEAF
TRBV27	TRBJ1-2	ASSQHPNYGYT
TRBV29-1	TRBJ1-1	SVESGGTEAF
TRBV27	TRBJ2-2	ASSPSHPPAGELF
TRBV6-6	TRBJ2-5	ASSYSGGRETQY
TRBV28	TRBJ2-1	ASSSPGRRGFYNEQF
TRBV6-2/TRBV6-3	TRBJ2-3	ASTHNPDTQY
TRBV9	TRBJ1-1	ASSGGGRDTEAF
TRBV29-1	TRBJ2-7	SVRTLAGDYEQY
TRBV5-1	TRBJ2-6	ASSLFAGANVLT
TRBV29-1	TRBJ1-1	SVDRQRNTEAF
TRBV6-2/TRBV6-3	TRBJ2-5	ASSRGGGVPYQETQY
TRBV27	TRBJ1-6	ASRLGSSYNSPLH
TRBV6-2/TRBV6-3	TRBJ2-7	ASSYGGLSSYEQY
TRBV2	TRBJ2-7	ASRQDTAGEQY
TRBV4-3	TRBJ2-1	ASSQDSEGYNEQF
TRBV20-1	TRBJ1-2	SARKGQSYGYT
TRBV11-2	TRBJ2-2	ASSFIGPERTGELF
TRBV7-8	TRBJ1-4	ASSPAREKLF
TRBV18	TRBJ2-1	ASSPIYGPHVMDGAGANEQF
TRBV9	TRBJ1-1	ASSLRDMNTEAF
TRBV11-2	TRBJ2-3	ASSSFTPRLEGKLDTQY
TRBV4-3	TRBJ2-7	ASSQDLYYEQY
TRBV7-2	TRBJ1-1	ASSKETGMGNTEAF
TRBV30	TRBJ2-6	AWSGELGANVLT
TRBV9	TRBJ1-1	ASNNPGLTEAF
TRBV4-2	TRBJ1-1	ASSQDFVGGYTEAF
TRBV24-1	TRBJ2-5	ATSEAGGKETQY
TRBV4-3	TRBJ2-7	ASSQDDAGTEQY
TRBV6-2/TRBV6-3	TRBJ2-1	ASHTPTSAHAYNEQS
TRBV4-3	TRBJ2-7	ASSQGRGNSYEQY
TRBV20-1	TRBJ2-3	SARAPGTQY
TRBV29-1	TRBJ2-6	SVQTGVSSGANVLT
TRBV28	TRBJ2-3	ASNSFSSSGGRTDTQY
TRBV2	TRBJ2-7	ASRPQGTPYEQY
TRBV27	TRBJ1-1	ASSFMGLGTEAF
TRBV27	TRBJ2-7	ASSLFSGSYEQY
TRBV6-2/TRBV6-3	TRBJ2-3	ASSGIPDTQY
TRBV7-2	TRBJ1-4	ASSLVGSLNEKLF